The source of this TCR beta chain is a study of beta chain features in type 1 diabetes. Study details: In age, gender and cell yields, patients were similar to healthy donors. Study results and limitations: For Type 1 diabetes patients, all four CD4+ subsets carried TCRB CDR3s that were moderately but significantly shorter.

Expressed TCRB transcripts were sequenced after all isolated RNA was converted to cDNA. Profiling relied on immunoSEQ multiplex PCR, and the TCRdb table lists in-frame clones only, not all of them. The sample lists around 310,000 clones; roughly 14% were seen once. Each donor gave one heparinised blood draw averaging about 110 mL. CD45RO/CCR7/CD25/CD127/CD95/CD27 separated CD4+ naive, central memory, regulatory and stem cell-like memory cells by sorting. This CDR3 has 14 residues. V lost 4 bases, J lost 6 bases, and 4 bases stayed unmatched. Germline CDR1 is SGHTA and CDR2 is FQGNSA. To note about this clone: The antigen is not known.

This receptor was taken from a woman aged 18-29 years with type 1 diabetes. The sample taken for sequencing was naive CD4+ T cells from blood. The chain couples TRBV7-2 to TRBJ2-7, with 12 bases matching TRBD2. The CDR3 DNA reads TGTGCCAGCAGCTCTAGCGGGAGGGTCGGCGAGCAGTACGTC. It is translated as CASSSSGRVGEQYV.